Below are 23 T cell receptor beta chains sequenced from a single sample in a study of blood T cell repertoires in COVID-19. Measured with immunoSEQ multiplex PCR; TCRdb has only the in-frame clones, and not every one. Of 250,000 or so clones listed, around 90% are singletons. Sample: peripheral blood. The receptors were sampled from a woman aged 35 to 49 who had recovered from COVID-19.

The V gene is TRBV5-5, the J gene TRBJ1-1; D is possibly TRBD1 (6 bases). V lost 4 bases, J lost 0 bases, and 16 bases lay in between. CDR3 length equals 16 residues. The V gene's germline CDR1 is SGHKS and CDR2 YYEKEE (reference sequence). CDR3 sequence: CASSGMVGQMNTEAFF. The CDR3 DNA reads TGTGCCAGCAGCGGAATGGTAGGACAGATGAACACTGAAGCTTTCTTT.

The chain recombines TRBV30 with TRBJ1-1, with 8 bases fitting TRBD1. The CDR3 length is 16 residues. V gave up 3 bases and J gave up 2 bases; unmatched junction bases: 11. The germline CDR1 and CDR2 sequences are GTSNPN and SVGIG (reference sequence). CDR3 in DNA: TGTGCCTGGAGCCCCTGGCAGGGGGCCCTTAACACTGAAGCTTTCTTT. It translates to CAWSPWQGALNTEAFF.

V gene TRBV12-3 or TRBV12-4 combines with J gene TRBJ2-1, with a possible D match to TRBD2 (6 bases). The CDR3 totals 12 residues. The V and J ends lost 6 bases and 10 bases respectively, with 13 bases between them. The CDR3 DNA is TGTGCCAGCAGCCAGCCGGGAGCCGAGCAGTTCTTC. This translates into CASSQPGAEQFF.

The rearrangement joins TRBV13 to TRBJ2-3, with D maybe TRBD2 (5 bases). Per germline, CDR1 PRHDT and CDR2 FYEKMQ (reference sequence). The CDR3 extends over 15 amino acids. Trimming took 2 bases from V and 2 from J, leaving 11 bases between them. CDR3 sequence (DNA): TGTGCCAGCAGCTTATTCTCGGGGAACACAGATACGCAGTATTTT. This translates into CASSLFSGNTDTQYF. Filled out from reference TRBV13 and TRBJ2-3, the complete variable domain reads AAGVIQSPRHLIKEKRETATLKCYPIPRHDTVYWYQQGPGQDPQFLISFYEKMQSDKGSIPDRFSAQQFSDYHSELNMSSLELGDSALYFCASSLFSGNTDTQYFGPGTRLTVL.

The CDR3 here is CASSSPGHGSYEQYF. In nucleotides, the CDR3 is TGTGCCAGTAGTTCGCCGGGACACGGCTCCTACGAGCAGTACTTC. V gene TRBV19 combines with J gene TRBJ2-7; tentative D call: TRBD1 (6 bases). V gave up 5 bases and J gave up 0 bases, with 14 bases separating them. This CDR3 is built from 15 residues. Germline V CDR1 and CDR2: LNHDA, SQIVND (reference sequence).

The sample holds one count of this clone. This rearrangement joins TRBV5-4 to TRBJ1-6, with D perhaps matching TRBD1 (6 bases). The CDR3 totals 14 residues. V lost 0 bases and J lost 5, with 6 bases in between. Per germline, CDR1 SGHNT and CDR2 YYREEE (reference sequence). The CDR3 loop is CASSLGTDNSPLHF. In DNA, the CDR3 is TGTGCCAGCAGCTTGGGGACAGATAATTCACCCCTCCACTTT.

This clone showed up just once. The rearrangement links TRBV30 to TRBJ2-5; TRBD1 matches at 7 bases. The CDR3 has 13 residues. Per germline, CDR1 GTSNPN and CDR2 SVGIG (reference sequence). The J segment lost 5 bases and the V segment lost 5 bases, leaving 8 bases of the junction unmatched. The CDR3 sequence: CAWLDRAEETQYF. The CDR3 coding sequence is TGTGCCTGGCTAGACAGGGCAGAGGAGACCCAGTACTTC.

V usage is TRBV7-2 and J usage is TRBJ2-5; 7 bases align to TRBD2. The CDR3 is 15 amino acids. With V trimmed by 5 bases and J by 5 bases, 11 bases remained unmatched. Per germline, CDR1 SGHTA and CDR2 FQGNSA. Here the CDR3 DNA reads TGTGCCAGCAGCCCCGGGACTACCGTTTGGGAGACCCAGTACTTC. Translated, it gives CASSPGTTVWETQYF.

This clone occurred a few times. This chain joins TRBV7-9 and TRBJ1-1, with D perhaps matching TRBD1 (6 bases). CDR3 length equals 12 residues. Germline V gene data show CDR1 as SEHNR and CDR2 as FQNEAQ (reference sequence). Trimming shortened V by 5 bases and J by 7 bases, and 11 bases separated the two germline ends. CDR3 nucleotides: TGTGCCAGCAGCAGAGGGGGAGTTGAAGCTTTCTTT. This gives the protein CASSRGGVEAFF. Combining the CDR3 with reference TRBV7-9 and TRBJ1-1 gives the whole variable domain DTGVSQNPRHKITKRGQNVTFRCDPISEHNRLYWYRQTLGQGPEFLTYFQNEAQLEKSRLLSDRFSAERPKGSFSTLEIQRTEQGDSAMYLCASSRGGVEAFFGQGTRLTVV.

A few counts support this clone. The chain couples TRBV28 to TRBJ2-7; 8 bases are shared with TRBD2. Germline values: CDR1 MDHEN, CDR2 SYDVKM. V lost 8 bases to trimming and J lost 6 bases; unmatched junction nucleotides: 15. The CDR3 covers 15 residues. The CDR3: CASGPVSAGVSEQYF. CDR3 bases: TGTGCCAGCGGACCCGTTTCAGCGGGAGTGTCCGAGCAGTACTTC.

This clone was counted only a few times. This CDR3 is CASSLLGEGNTEAFF. The CDR3 DNA sequence: TGTGCCAGCAGCTTATTAGGGGAGGGGAACACTGAAGCTTTCTTT. V gene TRBV7-9 combines with J gene TRBJ1-1; D is perhaps TRBD1 (5 bases). The CDR3 extends over 15 amino acids. V was cut by 2 bases and J by 1 base, with 11 bases left in between. The germline V gene has CDR1 SEHNR and CDR2 FQNEAQ (reference sequence).

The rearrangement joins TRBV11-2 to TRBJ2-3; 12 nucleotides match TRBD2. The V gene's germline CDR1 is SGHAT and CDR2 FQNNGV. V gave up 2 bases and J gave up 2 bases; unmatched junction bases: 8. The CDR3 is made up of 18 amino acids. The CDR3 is CASSLLPGLAGATDTQYF. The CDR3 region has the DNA TGTGCCAGCAGCTTATTACCGGGACTAGCGGGCGCCACAGATACGCAGTATTTT.

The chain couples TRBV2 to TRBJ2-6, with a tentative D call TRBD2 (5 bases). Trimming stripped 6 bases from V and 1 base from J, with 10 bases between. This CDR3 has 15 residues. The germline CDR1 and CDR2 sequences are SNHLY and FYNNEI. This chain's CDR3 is CASRRENSGANVLTF. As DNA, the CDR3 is TGTGCCAGCAGGAGGGAAAATTCTGGGGCCAACGTCCTGACTTTC.

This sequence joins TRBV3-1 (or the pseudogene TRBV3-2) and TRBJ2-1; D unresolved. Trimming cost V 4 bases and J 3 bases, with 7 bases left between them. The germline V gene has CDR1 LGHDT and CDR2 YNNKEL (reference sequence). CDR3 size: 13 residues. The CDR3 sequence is CASSPSNYNEQFF. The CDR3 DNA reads TGTGCCAGCAGCCCGAGTAACTACAATGAGCAGTTCTTC.

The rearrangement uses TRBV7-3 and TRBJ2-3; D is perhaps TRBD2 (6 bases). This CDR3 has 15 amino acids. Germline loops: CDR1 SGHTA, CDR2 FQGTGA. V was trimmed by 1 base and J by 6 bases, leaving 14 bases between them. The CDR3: CASSLSLGTFDTQYF. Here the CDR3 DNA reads TGTGCCAGCAGCTTAAGCCTAGGGACTTTCGATACGCAGTATTTT.

CDR3 region: CASSFVASYGYTF. The CDR3, as DNA: TGTGCCAGCAGTTTTGTCGCCAGCTATGGCTACACCTTC. The chain recombines TRBV12-3 or TRBV12-4 with TRBJ1-2; D is uncertain. V was pared by 3 bases and J by 4 bases, with 9 bases between. This CDR3 has 13 amino acids.

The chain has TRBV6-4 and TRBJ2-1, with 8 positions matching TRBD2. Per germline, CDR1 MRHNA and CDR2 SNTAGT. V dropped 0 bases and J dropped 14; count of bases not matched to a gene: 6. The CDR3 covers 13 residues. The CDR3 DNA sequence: TGTGCCAGCAGTGACTCGCTACTAGCGGTAAAGTTCTTC. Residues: CASSDSLLAVKFF.

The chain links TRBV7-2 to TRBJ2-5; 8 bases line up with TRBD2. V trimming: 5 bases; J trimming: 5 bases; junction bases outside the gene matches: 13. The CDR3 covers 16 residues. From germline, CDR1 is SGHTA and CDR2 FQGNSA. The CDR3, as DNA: TGTGCCAGCAGCCCTTCCGCGGCGGGAGGTAGTGAGACCCAGTACTTC. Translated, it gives CASSPSAAGGSETQYF. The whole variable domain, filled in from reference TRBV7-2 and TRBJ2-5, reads GAGVSQSPSNKVTEKGKDVELRCDPISGHTALYWYRQSLGQGLEFLIYFQGNSAPDKSGLPSDRFSAERTGGSVSTLTIQRTQQEDSAVYLCASSPSAAGGSETQYFGPGTRLLVL.

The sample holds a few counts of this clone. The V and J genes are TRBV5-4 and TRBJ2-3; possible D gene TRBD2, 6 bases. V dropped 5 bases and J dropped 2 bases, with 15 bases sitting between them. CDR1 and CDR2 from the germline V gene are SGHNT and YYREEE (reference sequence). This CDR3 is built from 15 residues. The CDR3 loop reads CASSATSTDTDTQYF. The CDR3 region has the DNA TGTGCCAGCAGTGCCACTAGCACAGACACAGATACGCAGTATTTT.

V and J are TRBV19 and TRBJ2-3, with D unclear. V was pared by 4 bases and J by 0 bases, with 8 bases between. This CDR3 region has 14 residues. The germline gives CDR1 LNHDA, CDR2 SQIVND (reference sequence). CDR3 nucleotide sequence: TGTGCCAGTAGTACCCTAGGAAGCACAGATACGCAGTATTTT. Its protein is CASSTLGSTDTQYF.

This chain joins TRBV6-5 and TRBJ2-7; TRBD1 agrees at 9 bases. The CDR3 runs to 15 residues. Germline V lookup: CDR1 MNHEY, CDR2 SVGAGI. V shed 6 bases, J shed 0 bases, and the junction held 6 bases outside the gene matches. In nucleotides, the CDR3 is TGTGCCAGCAGGGCACAGGGGGCAAGCTCCTACGAGCAGTACTTC. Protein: CASRAQGASSYEQYF.

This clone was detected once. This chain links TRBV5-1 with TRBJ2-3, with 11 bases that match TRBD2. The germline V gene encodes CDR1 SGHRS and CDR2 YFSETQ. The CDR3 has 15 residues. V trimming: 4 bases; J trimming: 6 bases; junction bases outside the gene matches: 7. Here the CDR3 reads CASSQELAGVDTQYF. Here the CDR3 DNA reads TGCGCCAGCAGCCAAGAACTAGCGGGAGTTGATACGCAGTATTTT.

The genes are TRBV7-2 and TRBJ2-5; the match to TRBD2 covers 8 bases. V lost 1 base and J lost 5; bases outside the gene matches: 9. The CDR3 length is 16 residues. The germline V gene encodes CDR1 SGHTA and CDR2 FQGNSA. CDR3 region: CASSLVPGGGPETQYF. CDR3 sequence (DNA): TGTGCCAGCAGCTTAGTTCCGGGAGGGGGGCCGGAGACCCAGTACTTC.